Each of the 24 T cell receptor beta chains below was sequenced from the same sample in a study of blood T cell repertoires in COVID-19. Here immunoSEQ multiplex PCR was the method, and the copy in TCRdb shows in-frame clones only, minus some. This sample has 60,000 to 65,000 clones; around four fifths occur once, and the top ten carry around 32%. Sequenced material: peripheral blood. Source of these receptors: a human donor in a cohort sampled during active COVID-19.

The chain is built from TRBV5-5 and TRBJ1-1, with D possibly matching TRBD1 (5 bases). The CDR3 loop spans 13 amino acids. V dropped 1 base and J dropped 4 bases, with 8 bases sitting between them. Per the germline V gene, CDR1 is SGHKS and CDR2 is YYEKEE (reference sequence). The DNA for the CDR3 is TGTGCCAGCAGCTTGATCAGGGCCACTGAAGCTTTCTTT. It encodes CASSLIRATEAFF.

The CDR3: CAGRRTGPEKLFF. DNA for the CDR3: TGTGCCGGTCGGAGGACAGGGCCCGAAAAACTGTTTTTT. The chain links TRBV2 to TRBJ1-4, with TRBD1 identical over 8 bases. The CDR3 spans 13 residues. Germline V CDR1 and CDR2: SNHLY, FYNNEI. The V segment lost 11 bases and the J segment 8 bases; nucleotides outside the gene matches: 10.

V is TRBV15 and J is TRBJ2-3, with a possible D match to TRBD1 (6 bases). The CDR3 is 16 amino acids. V was pared by 2 bases and J by 2 bases, with 14 bases between. Germline assignment: CDR1 LNHNV and CDR2 YYDKDF (reference sequence). CDR3 sequence reads: CATSRTRQVATDTQYF. As DNA, the CDR3 is TGTGCCACCAGCAGAACCCGACAGGTAGCCACAGATACGCAGTATTTT.

Only a few counts were recorded for this clone. V gene TRBV6-6 combines with J gene TRBJ2-7, with TRBD1 identical over 8 bases. V lost 3 bases, J lost 6 bases, and 7 bases stayed unmatched. CDR3 length equals 14 residues. CDR1 is MNHNY, CDR2 SVGAGI, per germline (reference sequence). CDR3 loop: CASSYSEDRVEQYF. CDR3 coding DNA: TGTGCCAGCAGTTATTCTGAGGACAGGGTCGAGCAGTACTTC.

This chain connects TRBV5-1 to TRBJ1-3; 9 bases line up with TRBD1. This CDR3 is built from 15 residues. The germline gives CDR1 SGHRS, CDR2 YFSETQ. The V segment lost 3 bases and the J segment 0 bases; nucleotides outside the gene matches: 1. As DNA, the CDR3 is TGCGCCAGCAGCTCGACAGGGGGCTCTGGAAACACCATATATTTT. This gives the protein CASSSTGGSGNTIYF.

The J gene is TRBJ2-2, the V gene TRBV19; 8 positions agree with TRBD1. Germline CDR1 reads LNHDA; CDR2 reads SQIVND (reference sequence). The CDR3 extends over 14 amino acids. J was trimmed by 0 bases and V by 8 bases; bases with no gene match: 2. CDR3 nucleotide sequence: TGTGCCAGTGGGACAGGCCCGAACACCGGGGAGCTGTTTTTT. It is translated as CASGTGPNTGELFF.

V gene TRBV27 combines with J gene TRBJ1-5; no reliable D call. Trimming shortened V by 5 bases and J by 0 bases, and 8 bases separated the two germline ends. The CDR3 sequence is 14 residues long. CDR1 MNHEY and CDR2 SMNVEV come from the germline V gene (reference sequence). The CDR3 bases are TGTGCCAGCAGTCCCACTTATAGCAATCAGCCCCAGCATTTT. Translation gives CASSPTYSNQPQHF.

The genes are TRBV7-9 and TRBJ2-2, with TRBD2 as a possible D gene (5 bases). The V and J ends lost 5 bases and 0 bases respectively, with 7 bases between them. Germline loops: CDR1 SEHNR, CDR2 FQNEAQ (reference sequence). CDR3 length: 14 residues. CDR3 in DNA: TGTGCCAGCAGCCCGAGGGCGAACACCGGGGAGCTGTTTTTT. Translation gives CASSPRANTGELFF.

DNA of the CDR3: TGTGCCAGCAGTCCCGGGACAGGGGCCCGGAATGAAAAACTGTTTTTT. Translating gives CASSPGTGARNEKLFF. The genes are TRBV6-2 or TRBV6-3 and TRBJ1-4; 10 bases agree with TRBD1. The length of the CDR3 is 16 residues. V dropped 5 bases and J dropped 5; count of bases not matched to a gene: 8. Per the germline V gene, CDR1 is MNHEY and CDR2 is SVGEGT.

The chain has TRBV7-6 and TRBJ1-3, with 7 bases matching TRBD1. The CDR3 consists of 16 residues. Germline CDR1 and CDR2: SGHVS and FNYEAQ. Unmatched junction bases numbered 9, after V lost 5 bases and J lost 2 bases. The CDR3 reads CASSPLGQGAGNTIYF. The CDR3 DNA reads as TGTGCCAGCAGCCCGTTGGGGCAGGGGGCTGGAAACACCATATATTTT.

V usage is TRBV19 and J usage is TRBJ1-5; D not resolved. The CDR3 extends over 14 amino acids. Germline V CDR1 and CDR2: LNHDA, SQIVND (reference sequence). The germline V and J ends were trimmed by 8 bases and 2 bases, with 13 bases remaining between them. The CDR3 coding sequence is TGTGCCAGTTCATTTGGCCGGGGCAATCAGCCCCAGCATTTT. Encoded protein: CASSFGRGNQPQHF.

The chain has TRBV9 and TRBJ2-7; 8 positions match TRBD2. Germline V gene data show CDR1 as SGDLS and CDR2 as YYNGEE. The CDR3 contains 17 residues. V dropped 0 bases and J dropped 6; count of bases not matched to a gene: 14. The CDR3 region has the DNA TGTGCCAGCAGCGTAGCCCCCGGGGGCGGGAGGTCGGCCGAGCAGTACTTC. Amino acid sequence: CASSVAPGGGRSAEQYF. The full variable domain, rest sourced from reference TRBV9 and TRBJ2-7, is DSGVTQTPKHLITATGQRVTLRCSPRSGDLSVYWYQQSLDQGLQFLIQYYNGEERAKGNILERFSAQQFPDLHSELNLSSLELGDSALYFCASSVAPGGGRSAEQYFGPGTRLTVT.

The chain uses TRBV9 and TRBJ1-4; D not resolved. The CDR3 sequence is 14 residues long. CDR1 and CDR2 (germline): SGDLS, YYNGEE. V was clipped by 6 bases and J by 6 bases, with 15 bases between them. The CDR3 region is CASTRGVKDEKLFF. CDR3 DNA: TGTGCCAGCACGCGCGGGGTGAAGGATGAAAAACTGTTTTTT.

This chain joins TRBV4-2 and TRBJ1-1; 8 positions agree with TRBD1. J lost 4 bases, V lost 4 bases, and 5 bases had no gene match. The CDR3 extends over 14 amino acids. CDR1 is LGHNA and CDR2 is YNFKEQ in the germline V gene. In nucleotides, the CDR3 is TGTGCCAGCAGCCCGAATACAGGGGGCACTGAAGCTTTCTTT. Protein product: CASSPNTGGTEAFF.

The CDR3 loop reads CASSRSGSHYNEQFF. CDR3 nucleotide sequence: TGTGCCAGCAGCCGAAGCGGGAGTCACTACAATGAGCAGTTCTTC. The genes are TRBV11-3 and TRBJ2-1; TRBD2 matches 8 bases. Trimming removed 5 bases from V and 3 bases from J; junction bases left unmatched: 6. CDR3 length: 15 residues. The germline CDR1 and CDR2 sequences are SGHNT and YENEEA.

The chain combines TRBV5-4 with TRBJ2-3; 13 nucleotides match TRBD2. Unmatched junction bases numbered 4, after V lost 0 bases and J lost 0 bases. The germline CDR1 and CDR2 sequences are SGHNT and YYREEE (reference sequence). This CDR3 is built from 18 residues. The CDR3 nucleotides read TGTGCCAGCAGCTTGGCACTAGCGGGGGGGTTAAGCACAGATACGCAGTATTTT. This translates into CASSLALAGGLSTDTQYF. The full variable domain, in which reference TRBV5-4 and TRBJ2-3 provide the parts outside the CDR3, is ETGVTQSPTHLIKTRGQQVTLRCSSQSGHNTVSWYQQALGQGPQFIFQYYREEENGRGNFPPRFSGLQFPNYSSELNVNALELDDSALYLCASSLALAGGLSTDTQYFGPGTRLTVL.

This clone was counted a few times. The chain has TRBV7-2 and TRBJ1-1; tentatively, D is TRBD1 (6 bases). The CDR3 covers 15 residues. Between the trimmed V and J ends, which lost 1 base and 6 bases, there was a span of 15 bases. Germline CDR1 reads SGHTA; CDR2 reads FQGNSA. The CDR3 here is CASSLGRGGQSEAFF. The CDR3 nucleotides read TGTGCCAGCAGCTTAGGACGGGGGGGGCAGTCTGAAGCTTTCTTT. The variable domain in full, with the rest retrieved from reference TRBV7-2 and TRBJ1-1, is GAGVSQSPSNKVTEKGKDVELRCDPISGHTALYWYRQSLGQGLEFLIYFQGNSAPDKSGLPSDRFSAERTGGSVSTLTIQRTQQEDSAVYLCASSLGRGGQSEAFFGQGTRLTVV.

The rearrangement links TRBV28 to TRBJ2-7; D possibly corresponds to TRBD2 (7 bases). The length of the CDR3 is 14 residues. Trimming pared 8 bases from V and 6 bases from J, leaving 20 bases between. In germline, CDR1 is MDHEN, CDR2 SYDVKM. The CDR3 DNA is TGTGCCAGCCGAATAGGGGGGGCCAAGGTCGAGCAGTACTTC. Its translation: CASRIGGAKVEQYF.

This clone was recorded once. This chain connects TRBV14 to TRBJ2-7; D unresolved. V was trimmed by 3 bases and J by 3 bases, leaving 9 bases between them. The CDR3 loop spans 13 amino acids. Germline V gives CDR1 SGHDN, CDR2 FVKESK. The DNA of the CDR3 is TGTGCCAGCAGCCAGATCGGGTACTACGAGCAGTACTTC. The encoded protein is CASSQIGYYEQYF.

The rearrangement joins TRBV5-6 to TRBJ1-6, with D tentatively TRBD1 (6 bases). CDR3 size: 14 residues. Germline CDR1 SGHDT, CDR2 YYEEEE. V dropped 1 base and J dropped 9 bases, with 11 bases sitting between them. CDR3 in amino acids: CASSLRGMGSPLHF. For the CDR3, the DNA is TGTGCCAGCAGCTTGAGGGGGATGGGTTCACCCCTCCACTTT. Full variable domain (remainder filled in from reference TRBV5-6 and TRBJ1-6): DAGVTQSPTHLIKTRGQQVTLRCSPKSGHDTVSWYQQALGQGPQFIFQYYEEEERQRGNFPDRFSGHQFPNYSSELNVNALLLGDSALYLCASSLRGMGSPLHFGNGTRLTVT.

V gene TRBV7-6 combines with J gene TRBJ2-1; possible D gene TRBD1, 6 bases. The V end lost 0 bases, the J end lost 0 bases, and 9 bases lay between the germline ends. Germline V gives CDR1 SGHVS, CDR2 FNYEAQ. The CDR3 contains 16 residues. CDR3 region: CASSLAQGSSYNEQFF. The CDR3, as DNA: TGTGCCAGCAGCTTAGCCCAGGGGAGCTCCTACAATGAGCAGTTCTTC. The whole variable domain, remainder taken from reference TRBV7-6 and TRBJ2-1, is GAGVSQSPRYKVTKRGQDVALRCDPISGHVSLYWYRQALGQGPEFLTYFNYEAQQDKSGLPNDRFSAERPEGSISTLTIQRTEQRDSAMYRCASSLAQGSSYNEQFFGPGTRLTVL.

The CDR3 DNA reads as TGTGCCAGCAGCTTGGCCCCGGGAGCTGGGGCCAACGTCCTGACTTTC. Its translation is CASSLAPGAGANVLTF. The V gene is TRBV5-6, the J gene TRBJ2-6, with D possibly matching TRBD2 (6 bases). The ends were cut back, 0 bases at V and 2 bases at J, with 9 bases in the middle. This CDR3 is 16 amino acids long. CDR1 and CDR2 from the germline V gene are SGHDT and YYEEEE. Full variable domain (outside the CDR3, taken from reference TRBV5-6 and TRBJ2-6): DAGVTQSPTHLIKTRGQQVTLRCSPKSGHDTVSWYQQALGQGPQFIFQYYEEEERQRGNFPDRFSGHQFPNYSSELNVNALLLGDSALYLCASSLAPGAGANVLTFGAGSRLTVL.

V is TRBV12-5 and J is TRBJ2-2, with D maybe TRBD1 (5 bases). Trimming removed 5 bases from V and 6 bases from J, with 19 bases in between. CDR1 and CDR2 from the germline V gene are LGHNT and FRNRAP. The CDR3 consists of 16 residues. This CDR3 reads CASGQGSGSGAGELFF. CDR3 coding DNA: TGTGCTAGTGGTCAGGGCTCAGGAAGTGGGGCCGGGGAGCTGTTTTTT.

The chain joins TRBV28 to TRBJ1-5; tentative D call: TRBD1 (6 bases). The V gene lost 7 bases and the J gene lost 6 bases, with 19 bases spanning the gap. Germline V CDR1 and CDR2: MDHEN, SYDVKM. CDR3 length: 15 amino acids. The CDR3 loop reads CASTYRGGASQPQHF. The CDR3, as DNA: TGTGCCAGCACCTACCGCGGGGGGGCGAGTCAGCCCCAGCATTTT.